This T cell receptor beta chain appears in the sequencing data of a study of shared clonotypes between healthy human individuals. Study-wide findings and caveats: Despite large depth, rarefaction showed incomplete sorted-subset sequencing. Naive subsets usually exceeded memory subsets in estimated richness.

Germline V gene lookup returns CDR1 SEHNR and CDR2 FQNEAQ (reference sequence). The CDR3 has 11 amino acids. V shed 5 bases and J shed 11 bases, with 12 bases lying between them. It was around 180 ng DNA, approximately 30,000 T cell genomes, that sorted-subset replicate PCRs used. The table came from immunoSEQ multiplex PCR; TCRdb's copy has only in-frame clones and leaves some out. Here the sample spans about 1 million clones, 65% to 80% being singletons. As concerns this clone: Its antigen remains unidentified.

This TCR derives from a young man in good health. This chain links TRBV7-9 with TRBJ2-5; D unclear. The material sequenced was memory CD4+ T cells sorted from blood. As for subset: CD45RA-negative fraction. The CDR3 coding sequence is TGTGCCAGCAGCCCCGGAACGAGGCAGTACTTC. Residues: CASSPGTRQYF.